This is a list of T cell receptor beta chains from one sample in a study of early T cells in non-severe SARS-CoV-2 infection. TCRdb ran MiXCR on the 5' RACE reads and lists one entry per CDR3 protein. In the table there are 100,000 to 150,000 distinct CDR3 sequences, about 15% of which are singletons. The sample was whole blood. These receptor sequences come from an adult who was a healthcare worker with PCR-confirmed SARS-CoV-2 infection or an uninfected control (not recorded which). The CDR3 runs from the conserved cysteine through the conserved F or W. D genes are given only for firm matches. Size is stated for part of the rows, as once, few or many counts, or as a class when the clone is expanded.

j_gene | d_gene | v_gene | abundance | CDR3aa | CDR3nt
TRBJ1-5 | NA | TRBV6-6 | many | CATGTPSNQPQHF | TGTGCCACCGGGACTCCAAGCAATCAGCCCCAGCATTTT
TRBJ1-1 | NA | TRBV3-1 | NA | CASSLPERGTEAFF | TGTGCCAGCAGCCTCCCCGAGAGGGGCACTGAAGCTTTCTTT
TRBJ2-2 | TRBD1 | TRBV5-1 | NA | CASSKTGERGTGELFF | TGCGCCAGCAGTAAAACAGGGGAAAGAGGGACCGGGGAGCTGTTTTTT
TRBJ2-6 | NA | TRBV3-1 | few | CASRGPRGANVLTF | TGTGCCAGCAGAGGTCCGAGGGGGGCCAACGTCCTGACTTTC
TRBJ1-6 | TRBD1 | TRBV4-1 | few | CASSQEPGQGFSPLHF | TGCGCCAGCAGCCAAGAGCCGGGACAGGGGTTTTCACCCCTCCACTTT
TRBJ2-1 | TRBD2 | TRBV2 | NA | CASSQTSGGADEQFF | TGTGCCAGCAGTCAGACTAGCGGGGGGGCCGATGAGCAGTTCTTC
TRBJ2-2 | NA | TRBV29-1 | NA | CSVGREDTGELFF | TGCAGCGTTGGAAGGGAGGACACCGGGGAGCTGTTTTTT
TRBJ1-1 | NA | TRBV6-2/TRBV6-3 | many | CASSPWAGLGTEAFF | TGTGCCAGCAGTCCCTGGGCGGGCCTGGGGACTGAAGCTTTCTTT
TRBJ1-5 | NA | TRBV5-1 | NA | CASSPLGPNQPQHF | TGCGCCAGCAGCCCATTAGGGCCGAATCAGCCCCAGCATTTT
TRBJ2-1 | TRBD2 | TRBV29-1 | few | CSVVALAGVPSYNEQFF | TGCAGCGTTGTTGCTCTAGCGGGGGTCCCATCCTACAATGAGCAGTTCTTC
TRBJ2-1 | NA | TRBV3-1 | few | CASSQDRVLQSYNEQFF | TGTGCCAGCAGCCAAGACCGGGTTCTCCAGTCCTACAATGAGCAGTTCTTC
TRBJ1-1 | NA | TRBV29-1 | NA | CSGMNTEAFF | TGCAGCGGTATGAACACTGAAGCTTTCTTT
TRBJ2-3 | TRBD2 | TRBV4-2 | NA | CASSQEASGGIDTQYF | TGTGCCAGCAGCCAAGAGGCTAGCGGGGGGATAGATACGCAGTATTTT
TRBJ1-2 | NA | TRBV3-1 | NA | CASSLTVYPPNYGYTF | TGTGCCAGCAGCCTGACGGTCTATCCCCCTAACTATGGCTACACCTTC
TRBJ2-2 | TRBD1 | TRBV7-9 | few | CASRHGTGALRSGELFF | TGTGCCAGCAGACACGGGACAGGGGCCCTCCGGTCCGGGGAGCTGTTTTTT
TRBJ2-5 | NA | TRBV7-2 | many | CASSYLETQYF | TGTGCCAGCAGCTACTTGGAGACCCAGTACTTC
TRBJ2-1 | TRBD2 | TRBV2 | NA | CASSGTSGGLGEQFF | TGTGCCAGCAGTGGAACTAGCGGGGGGCTTGGTGAGCAGTTCTTC
TRBJ2-5 | NA | TRBV5-1 | NA | CASSLRPFETQYF | TGCGCCAGCAGCCTGCGACCGTTTGAGACCCAGTACTTC
TRBJ1-1 | NA | TRBV6-1 | few | CASSEFDGRTSQDTEAFF | TGTGCCAGCAGTGAATTTGACGGAAGGACAAGTCAAGATACTGAAGCTTTCTTT
TRBJ1-2 | TRBD1 | TRBV29-1 | few | CSVGQANYGYTF | TGCAGCGTGGGACAGGCTAACTATGGCTACACCTTC
TRBJ2-5 | TRBD1 | TRBV6-5 | few | CASKSGTDEETQYF | TGTGCCAGCAAATCGGGGACAGACGAAGAGACCCAGTACTTC
TRBJ2-6 | NA | TRBV19 | many | CASSPQASGANVLTF | TGTGCCAGTAGTCCCCAGGCCTCTGGGGCCAACGTCCTGACTTTC
TRBJ2-5 | NA | TRBV29-1 | few | CSVEESRIREETQYF | TGCAGCGTTGAGGAGAGTCGGATTAGGGAAGAGACCCAGTACTTC
TRBJ2-1 | TRBD2 | TRBV20-1 | few | CSASTSGGNEQFF | TGCAGTGCTAGCACTAGCGGGGGTAATGAGCAGTTCTTC
TRBJ1-5 | NA | TRBV29-1 | NA | CSVEEDGNQPQHF | TGCAGCGTTGAAGAGGATGGCAATCAGCCCCAGCATTTT
TRBJ2-2 | NA | TRBV6-2/TRBV6-3 | many | CASSFRRNTGELFF | TGTGCCAGCAGTTTCCGGAGGAACACCGGGGAGCTGTTTTTT
TRBJ1-1 | NA | TRBV20-1 | few | CSARTAGSTEAFF | TGCAGTGCCCGGACGGCGGGGAGCACTGAAGCTTTCTTT
TRBJ2-1 | NA | TRBV10-2 | few | CASSESYPVNEQFF | TGCGCCAGCAGTGAGTCGTACCCGGTCAATGAGCAGTTCTTC
TRBJ2-5 | NA | TRBV6-5 | NA | CASSYTANFQETQYF | TGTGCCAGCAGTTACACGGCGAATTTCCAAGAGACCCAGTACTTC
TRBJ1-2 | TRBD1 | TRBV10-3 | NA | CAISDRDSSNYGYTF | TGTGCCATCAGTGACCGGGACAGCAGTAACTATGGCTACACCTTC
TRBJ2-3 | TRBD2 | TRBV3-1 | few | CASSQGTGTSGGLNTQYF | TGTGCCAGCAGCCAAGGGACAGGGACTAGCGGGGGGTTAAATACGCAGTATTTT
TRBJ2-7 | NA | TRBV7-2 | NA | CASSWAVGDYEQYF | TGTGCCAGCAGCTGGGCAGTCGGAGACTACGAGCAGTACTTC
TRBJ2-1 | NA | TRBV9 | few | CASSVRGQSHNEQFF | TGTGCCAGCAGCGTCCGAGGACAGAGCCACAATGAGCAGTTCTTC
TRBJ1-5 | NA | TRBV7-8 | many | CASSLGARNQPQHF | TGTGCCAGCAGCTTAGGGGCGCGCAATCAGCCCCAGCATTTT
TRBJ2-2 | TRBD1 | TRBV2 | few | CASSEAWGQGRTGELFF | TGTGCCAGCAGTGAAGCATGGGGACAGGGACGCACCGGGGAGCTGTTTTTT
TRBJ1-1 | TRBD1 | TRBV6-1 | NA | CASQQGVVTEAFF | TGTGCCAGCCAACAGGGGGTGGTCACTGAAGCTTTCTTT
TRBJ2-1 | TRBD2 | TRBV18 | few | CASSSDAGLSYNEQFF | TGTGCCAGCTCGTCAGACGCGGGACTATCGTACAATGAGCAGTTCTTC
TRBJ1-2 | TRBD1 | TRBV19 | few | CASSLLDRTNYGYTF | TGTGCCAGTAGCCTACTGGACAGGACTAACTATGGCTACACCTTC
TRBJ2-5 | NA | TRBV11-2 | NA | CASSPALETQYF | TGTGCCAGCAGCCCTGCGCTAGAGACCCAGTACTTC
TRBJ1-3 | TRBD1 | TRBV7-9 | NA | CASRDRLSGNTIYF | TGTGCCAGCCGGGACAGGCTCTCTGGAAACACCATATATTTT
TRBJ1-5 | NA | TRBV5-1 | few | CASSLGPLGDQPQHF | TGCGCCAGCAGCCTGGGACCTCTAGGCGATCAGCCCCAGCATTTT
TRBJ2-2 | NA | TRBV6-5 | few | CASSYAGLNTGELFF | TGTGCCAGCAGTTACGCTGGTCTCAACACCGGGGAGCTGTTTTTT
TRBJ1-5 | TRBD1 | TRBV12-3/TRBV12-4 | few | CASSAGQNQPQHF | TGTGCCAGCAGCGCGGGACAGAATCAGCCCCAGCATTTT
TRBJ2-1 | NA | TRBV6-2/TRBV6-3 | few | CASSYGGAQPRYNEQFF | TGTGCCAGCAGTTACGGAGGGGCCCAACCCCGCTACAATGAGCAGTTCTTC
TRBJ1-4 | TRBD1 | TRBV20-1 | NA | CSARGRTNEKLFF | TGCAGTGCGAGGGGGCGAACTAATGAAAAACTGTTTTTT
TRBJ1-5 | NA | TRBV27 | few | CASRIQGGLGNQPQHF | TGTGCCAGCAGAATACAGGGTGGTTTGGGCAATCAGCCCCAGCATTTT
TRBJ2-1 | NA | TRBV20-1 | NA | CSARVSSVGEQFF | TGCAGTGCTAGAGTATCTAGCGTCGGTGAGCAGTTCTTC
TRBJ1-5 | NA | TRBV5-1 | few | CASSLDSGIQPQHF | TGCGCCAGCAGCCTAGACTCCGGGATACAGCCCCAGCATTTT
TRBJ1-2 | NA | TRBV6-6 | NA | CASSYSNSADNNYGYTF | TGTGCCAGCAGTTACTCGAACTCGGCAGACAATAACTATGGCTACACCTTC
TRBJ1-1 | NA | TRBV2 | few | CARTYTEAFF | TGTGCCAGGACCTACACTGAAGCTTTCTTT